This entry is about one T cell receptor (beta chain). Its antigen is still unknown. Genomic DNA templated the TCR beta VDJ and CDR3 profiling. TCRdb itself ran the reads through MiXCR, one entry per CDR3 protein. This table has a few hundred thousand distinct CDR3 sequences, approximately 33% appearing once. Those patients picked for sequencing had displayed CD8+CD57+ cell expansion on flow cytometry. Acquired aplastic anemia of severe grade affected all patients. Blood was sampled before the patients had received any therapy. This specimen comes from a study of CD8+CD57+ T cells in acquired aplastic anemia. Whole-study findings and limits: Researchers reported that CD8+ Simpson's diversity was not significantly different in patients versus controls. There were approximately 27 CD8+ CDR3 sequences that occurred in both patients and controls.

Germline CDR1 is LGHNA and CDR2 is YNFKEQ. The CDR3 contains 16 residues. V lost 4 bases to trimming and J lost 5 bases; unmatched junction nucleotides: 9. Sequencing was done on a sample of sorted CD4+, CD8+, or CD8+CD57+ T cells (not recorded which) from PBMCs. The receptor was derived from a human donor with aplastic anemia. The V gene is TRBV4-2, the J gene TRBJ2-2; 8 nucleotides match TRBD1. The CDR3 nucleotides read TGTGCCAGCAGCCCCGGTGGACAGGGTTGGACCGGGGAGCTGTTTTTT. Residues: CASSPGGQGWTGELFF.